The clone carrying this T cell receptor beta chain has at least ten counts. Antigen: not known. This CDR3 spans 15 amino acids. Germline CDR1 is SGHTA and CDR2 is FQGTGA. With V trimmed by 2 bases and J by 7 bases, 7 bases remained unmatched. The CDR3 regions of TCR beta were amplified from RNA transcripts. Initially, a first-round RT-PCR of the TCR CDR3 employed the HTBI primer set. TCRdb called the multiplex PCR reads again in MiXCR, with one record for every CDR3 protein. In the table there are 500,000 or so distinct CDR3 sequences, 17% of which are singletons. The data were obtained in a study of T cells in Graves' hyperthyroidism and ophthalmopathy. Overall study findings and caveats: In blood, most of the thyroid clonotypes expanded above 0.001 were also present.

The specimen sequenced was blood. This TCR was sampled from a young woman with Graves' ophthalmopathy. This sequence joins TRBV7-3 and TRBJ2-1, with 8 bases identical to TRBD2. The CDR3, as DNA: TGTGCCAGCAGCTTAGGCTACTCGGGGGGGAATGAGCAGTTCTTC. Encoded protein: CASSLGYSGGNEQFF.